This T cell receptor beta chain was captured by sequencing in a study of graft-versus-host responses after intestinal transplantation. Background on the study: Transplant types were multivisceral, liver-intestinal, or isolated intestinal. Anti-thymocyte globulin served as induction for all recipients, who then took tacrolimus and steroids for 3 to 4 years.

TCRdb keeps only in-frame clones here, not all; method: immunoSEQ multiplex PCR. The sample includes roughly 100,000 clones, 85% to 95% seen only once; the top ten take less than 0.08%. A word on this clone: The antigen is undetermined.

Notes on the study in general: After transplant, early declines in HvG clones were associated with peak levels of circulating GvH clones. There were GvH clones found in recipient marrow, and some of them appeared first in ileum or blood.

This clonotype originated in a human donor who was the organ donor for an intestinal transplant. Material: unstimulated CD8+ T cells sorted from spleen or lymph node cells, obtained before transplant.

Written as DNA, the CDR3 is TGTGCCAGCAGTTTTGGGCTTAACTATGGCTACACCTTC. Encoded protein: CASSFGLNYGYTF. V and J are TRBV27 and TRBJ1-2, with D unresolved. Per germline, CDR1 MNHEY and CDR2 SMNVEV (reference sequence). The CDR3 runs 13 residues. Deletions cut 3 bases from V and 1 base from J, with 6 bases between.